These 20 T cell receptor beta chains came from one sample sequenced in a study of identical twins. TCRdb used MiXCR to reprocess the 5' RACE reads, holding one entry per CDR3 protein. The sample consists of some 560,000 distinct CDR3 sequences, approximately 9.6% of them appearing once. These data were also filed under a second study, of yellow fever vaccine responses in identical twins.

Sequencing was performed on PBMCs. These receptors came from a woman younger than 30 in good health.

The CDR3: CASSQESANTGELFF. The CDR3 DNA reads as TGCGCCAGCAGCCAAGAATCCGCGAACACCGGGGAGCTGTTTTTT. The rearrangement uses TRBV4-1 and TRBJ2-2, with D uncertain. CDR1 MGHRA and CDR2 YSYEKL come from the germline V gene. Trimming cost V 0 bases and J 0 bases, with 5 bases left between them. The CDR3 runs to 15 residues.

Only one count was recorded for this clonotype. At one of its ends the junction is not consistent with the germline gene, which may arise from a read error. The chain is built from TRBV2 and TRBJ1-1, with TRBD1 identical over 9 bases. There are 18 residues in the CDR3. The germline V gene encodes CDR1 SNHLY and CDR2 FYNNEI. The CDR3 reads CTSSPPGAGTGSNTEAFF. The DNA of the CDR3 is TGTACCAGCAGTCCCCCCGGCGCCGGGACAGGGTCGAACACTGAAGCTTTCTTT. The whole variable domain, remainder taken from reference TRBV2 and TRBJ1-1, is EPEVTQTPSHQVTQMGQEVILRCVPISNHLYFYWYRQILGQKVEFLVSFYNNEISEKSEIFDDQFSVERPDGSNFTLKIRSTKLEDSAMYFCTSSPPGAGTGSNTEAFFGQGTRLTVV.

This clonotype was observed a handful of times. The V and J genes are TRBV7-9 and TRBJ2-7; D perhaps matches TRBD1 (6 bases). Germline assignment: CDR1 SEHNR and CDR2 FQNEAQ (reference sequence). The CDR3 length is 12 residues. The ends were cut back, 4 bases at V and 6 bases at J, with 10 bases in the middle. The CDR3 region is CASSSQGPEQYF. The CDR3 coding sequence is TGTGCCAGCAGCTCCCAGGGGCCCGAGCAGTACTTC.

The chain is built from TRBV11-2 and TRBJ2-1; D is unclear. CDR3 length: 16 amino acids. Germline V CDR1 and CDR2: SGHAT, FQNNGV. Trimming stripped 6 bases from V and 5 bases from J, with 20 bases between. CDR3 in DNA: TGTGCCAGCAGTTTGGGTTGGGGTGGTGTGAACAATGAGCAGTTCTTC. Translation gives CASSLGWGGVNNEQFF.

The chain is built from TRBV3-1 and TRBJ2-5; the D gene is possibly TRBD2 (5 bases). CDR3 length: 15 amino acids. Germline assignment: CDR1 LGHDT and CDR2 YNNKEL (reference sequence). Trimming stripped 0 bases from V and 5 bases from J, with 13 bases between. The CDR3 sequence: CASSQEPRGRETQYF. In DNA, the CDR3 is TGTGCCAGCAGCCAAGAGCCCCGGGGTCGGGAGACCCAGTACTTC.

In its sample, this clonotype was seen many times. The chain joins TRBV21-1 to TRBJ1-1. TRBV21-1 is a recognized pseudogene. The CDR3 runs 13 residues. Written as DNA, the CDR3 is TGTGCCAGCAGCAAAGTGGGTGTAGGAGAAGCTTTCTTT. Protein sequence: CASSKVGVGEAFF.

This clonotype was found many times. This chain connects TRBV11-2 to TRBJ2-7; 12 positions match TRBD2. The CDR3 length is 17 residues. From germline, CDR1 is SGHAT and CDR2 FQNNGV. V lost 5 bases and J lost 4; bases outside the gene matches: 12. This CDR3 reads CASSRTKTSGSVYEQYF. The CDR3 DNA sequence: TGTGCCAGCAGCCGGACCAAGACTAGCGGGAGTGTTTACGAGCAGTACTTC.

The sample holds many counts of this clonotype. This rearrangement joins TRBV20-1 to TRBJ2-7; D may be TRBD2 (5 bases). The ends were cut back, 0 bases at V and 2 bases at J, with 14 bases in the middle. The CDR3 spans 15 residues. Germline CDR1 and CDR2: DFQATT and SNEGSKA (reference sequence). This chain's CDR3 is CSARDREGSTYEQYF. The DNA for the CDR3 is TGCAGTGCTAGAGATCGGGAAGGGTCGACCTACGAGCAGTACTTC.

This clonotype was recorded a few times. The chain carries TRBV27 and TRBJ2-3; 8 positions match TRBD2. The CDR3 covers 16 residues. Germline assignment: CDR1 MNHEY and CDR2 SMNVEV (reference sequence). J lost 4 bases, V lost 7 bases, and 13 bases had no gene match. The CDR3 reads CASKARTGGAADTQYF. CDR3 coding DNA: TGTGCCAGCAAAGCCAGGACGGGAGGGGCCGCAGATACGCAGTATTTT.

This clonotype was counted many times. This chain uses TRBV7-3 with TRBJ2-5; D remains unclear. The CDR3 has 14 amino acids. V dropped 2 bases and J dropped 4 bases, with 11 bases sitting between them. Per the germline V gene, CDR1 is SGHTA and CDR2 is FQGTGA. Here the CDR3 DNA reads TGTGCCAGCAGCTTAGGGGTAAATCGAGAGACCCAGTACTTC. It codes for CASSLGVNRETQYF. Full variable domain (rest looked up from reference TRBV7-3 and TRBJ2-5): GAGVSQTPSNKVTEKGKYVELRCDPISGHTALYWYRQSLGQGPEFLIYFQGTGAADDSGLPNDRFFAVRPEGSVSTLKIQRTERGDSAVYLCASSLGVNRETQYFGPGTRLLVL.

This clonotype came up many times. This chain uses TRBV21-1 with TRBJ2-2. TRBV21-1 is labeled a pseudogene. The CDR3 is made up of 18 amino acids. In DNA form, the CDR3 reads TGTGCCAGCAGCAAAGATTTCGCCGTACGATCGAACACCGGGGAGCTGTTTTTT. This translates into CASSKDFAVRSNTGELFF.

This clonotype was counted only a few times. This chain joins TRBV20-1 and TRBJ2-5; 9 bases are a match to TRBD1. Per germline, CDR1 DFQATT and CDR2 SNEGSKA (reference sequence). CDR3 length: 14 amino acids. The V segment lost 3 bases and the J segment 5 bases; nucleotides outside the gene matches: 7. CDR3 amino acids: CSASADRGVETQYF. The CDR3 nucleotides are TGCAGTGCTAGTGCAGACAGGGGGGTTGAGACCCAGTACTTC.

Comment on this clonotype: One junction end does not reproduce the germline sequence, and a read error may be involved. The genes are TRBV6-2 or TRBV6-3 and TRBJ1-1, with a possible D match to TRBD1 (6 bases). The CDR3 is 13 residues long. Germline-derived CDR1 and CDR2 are MNHEY and SVGEGT. CDR3 nucleotide sequence: TGTGCCAGCAGTTACTCGGGGGCCACTGAAGCCTTCTTT. Residues: CASSYSGATEAFF.

This clonotype was detected a few times. The genes are TRBV21-1 and TRBJ2-1; the tabulated D call, TRBD2, remains unverified against the DNA. TRBV21-1 is a pseudogene locus. CDR3 length: 15 amino acids. CDR3 bases: TGTGCCAGCAGCAAATCCGGGGCTCGGCACAATGAGCAGTTCTTC. Amino acids: CASSKSGARHNEQFF.

About this clonotype itself: This could be a read error, since a much larger clone is one nucleotide away. This chain uses TRBV3-1 with TRBJ2-1; 13 bases fit TRBD2. Germline V gene data show CDR1 as LGHDT and CDR2 as YNNKEL (reference sequence). With V trimmed by 4 bases and J by 9 bases, 12 bases remained unmatched. CDR3 size: 17 residues. The CDR3: CASSRSLGLAGECEQFF. In DNA form, the CDR3 reads TGTGCCAGCAGCCGTTCGTTAGGACTAGCGGGAGAGTGTGAGCAGTTCTTC.

The chain employs TRBV28 and TRBJ2-7; D is unresolved. Germline V gene data show CDR1 as MDHEN and CDR2 as SYDVKM. The CDR3 is made up of 11 amino acids. Trimming left V 2 bases short and J 6 bases short, with 5 bases between. The DNA for the CDR3 is TGTGCCAGCAGTTTAGTACGCGAGCAGTACTTC. It codes for CASSLVREQYF.

This clonotype was picked up many times. The chain combines TRBV12-3 or TRBV12-4 with TRBJ2-3; 13 nucleotides agree with TRBD2. Unmatched junction bases numbered 7, after V lost 5 bases and J lost 5 bases. This CDR3 has 16 residues. CDR3 sequence reads: CASSTRTSGSLDTQYF. CDR3 in DNA: TGTGCCAGCAGTACACGGACTAGCGGGAGTCTAGATACGCAGTATTTT.

V and J are TRBV19 and TRBJ2-1; 10 bases are a match to TRBD2. V shed 0 bases and J 0 bases; nucleotides not matched to a gene: 11. Germline V gives CDR1 LNHDA, CDR2 SQIVND (reference sequence). CDR3 length equals 20 residues. CDR3 in DNA: TGTGCCAGTAGTATAGATGTTCCTAGCGGGAGCGCAAGCTCCTACAATGAGCAGTTCTTC. It yields the protein CASSIDVPSGSASSYNEQFF.

This clonotype was seen more than once but under ten times. This chain joins TRBV4-3 and TRBJ1-3; a possible D gene is TRBD1 (5 bases). V was trimmed by 3 bases and J by 1 base, leaving 13 bases between them. The germline V gene has CDR1 LGHNA and CDR2 YSLEER. The length of the CDR3 is 16 residues. The CDR3 bases are TGCGCCAGCAGCCACCGCGGGACTGCTTCTGGAAACACCATATATTTT. It specifies CASSHRGTASGNTIYF.

The V call is TRBV12-3 or TRBV12-4, the J call TRBJ2-1; 10 bases line up with TRBD2. Losses at the gene ends were 0 bases for V and 6 bases for J; bases not matched to a gene: 8. This CDR3 contains 17 residues. CDR3 loop: CASSLAVSGRLGNEQFF. The CDR3 nucleotides are TGTGCCAGCAGTTTAGCCGTTAGCGGGAGGCTGGGCAATGAGCAGTTCTTC.